This TCR beta chain was retrieved from a study of CD8 T cells in Susac syndrome. Study results and limitations: That the number of individuals in its TCR sequencing and HLA analysis was relatively small was acknowledged by the study.

Sequencing of TCR beta, carried out with a high-throughput approach, was applied to CD8+ and CD4+ T cells from the blood. TEMRA cells were FACS-enriched, unlike CD8+ and CD4+ T cells, which were negatively isolated. On this clonotype: Its cognate antigen is unknown.

This CDR3 is 19 amino acids long. The V gene lost 2 bases and the J gene lost 9 bases, with 29 bases spanning the gap. The authors reverse transcribed about 0.45 to 1 ug RNA with random hexamers. An immunoSEQ multiplex PCR generated amplified TCR beta CDR3 products spanning 54 Vbeta and 13 Jbeta. TCRdb called the immunoSEQ multiplex PCR reads again in MiXCR, with one record for every CDR3 protein. This table holds about 300,000 distinct CDR3 sequences, approximately 89% found once. The source material was CD8+ T cells from PBMCs. This chain uses TRBV23-1 with TRBJ2-1, with a tentative D call TRBD1 (6 bases). TRBV23-1 is annotated as an ORF whose role is uncertain. The sequence was obtained from a human donor with multiple sclerosis. The CDR3 nucleotides read TGCGCCAGCAGTCAAGACGGGTTTCGGATTGGGGGCGCGAGGGGTGAGCAGTTCTTC. It translates to CASSQDGFRIGGARGEQFF.